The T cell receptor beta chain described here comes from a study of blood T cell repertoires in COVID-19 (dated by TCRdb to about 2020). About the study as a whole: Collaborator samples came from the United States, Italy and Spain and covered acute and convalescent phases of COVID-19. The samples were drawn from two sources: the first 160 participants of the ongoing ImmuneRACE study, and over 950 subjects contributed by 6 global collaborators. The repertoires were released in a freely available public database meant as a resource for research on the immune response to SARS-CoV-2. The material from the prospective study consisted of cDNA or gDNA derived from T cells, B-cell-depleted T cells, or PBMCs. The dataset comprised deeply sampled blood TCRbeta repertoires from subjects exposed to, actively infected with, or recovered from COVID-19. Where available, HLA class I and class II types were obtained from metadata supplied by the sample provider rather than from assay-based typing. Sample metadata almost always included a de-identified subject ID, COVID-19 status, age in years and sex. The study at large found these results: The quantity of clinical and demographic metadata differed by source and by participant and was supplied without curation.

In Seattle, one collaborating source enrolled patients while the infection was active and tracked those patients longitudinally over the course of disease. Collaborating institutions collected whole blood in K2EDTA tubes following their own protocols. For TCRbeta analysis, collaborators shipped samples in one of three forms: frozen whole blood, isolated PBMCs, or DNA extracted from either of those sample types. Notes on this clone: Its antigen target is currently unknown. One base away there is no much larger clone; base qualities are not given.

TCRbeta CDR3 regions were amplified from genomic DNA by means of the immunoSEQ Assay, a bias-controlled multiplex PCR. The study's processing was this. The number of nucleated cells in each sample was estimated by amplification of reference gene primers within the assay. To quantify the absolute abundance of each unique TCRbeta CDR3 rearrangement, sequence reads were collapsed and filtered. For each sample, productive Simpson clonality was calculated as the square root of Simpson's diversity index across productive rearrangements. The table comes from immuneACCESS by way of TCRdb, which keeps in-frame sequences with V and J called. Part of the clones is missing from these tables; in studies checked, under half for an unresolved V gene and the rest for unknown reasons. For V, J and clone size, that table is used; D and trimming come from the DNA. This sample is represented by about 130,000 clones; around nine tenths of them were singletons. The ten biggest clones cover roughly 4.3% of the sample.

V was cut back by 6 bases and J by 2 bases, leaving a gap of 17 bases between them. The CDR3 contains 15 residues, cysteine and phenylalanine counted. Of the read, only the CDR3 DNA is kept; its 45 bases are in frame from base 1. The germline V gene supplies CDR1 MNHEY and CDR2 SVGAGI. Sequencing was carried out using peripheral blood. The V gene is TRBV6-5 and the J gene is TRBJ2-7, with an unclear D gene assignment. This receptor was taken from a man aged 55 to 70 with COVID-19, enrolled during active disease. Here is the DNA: TGTGCCAGCAGCGCCGGAAGGCTTGGAGCCTACGAGCAGTACTTC. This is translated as CASSAGRLGAYEQYF.